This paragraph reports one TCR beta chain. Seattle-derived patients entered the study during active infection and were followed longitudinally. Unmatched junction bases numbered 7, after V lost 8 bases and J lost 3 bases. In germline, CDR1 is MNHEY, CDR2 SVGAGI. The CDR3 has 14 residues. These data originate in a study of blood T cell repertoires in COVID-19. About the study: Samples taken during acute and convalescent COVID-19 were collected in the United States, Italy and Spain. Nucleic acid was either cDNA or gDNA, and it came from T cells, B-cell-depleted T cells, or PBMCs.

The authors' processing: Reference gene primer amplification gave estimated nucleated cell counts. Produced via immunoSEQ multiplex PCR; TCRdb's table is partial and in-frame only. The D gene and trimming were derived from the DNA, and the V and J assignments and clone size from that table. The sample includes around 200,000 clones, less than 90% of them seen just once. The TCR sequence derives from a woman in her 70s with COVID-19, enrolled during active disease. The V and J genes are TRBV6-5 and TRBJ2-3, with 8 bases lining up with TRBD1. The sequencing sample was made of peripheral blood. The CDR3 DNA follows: TGTGCCAGCCGGACAGGGATAAGTACAGATACGCAGTATTTT. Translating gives CASRTGISTDTQYF.